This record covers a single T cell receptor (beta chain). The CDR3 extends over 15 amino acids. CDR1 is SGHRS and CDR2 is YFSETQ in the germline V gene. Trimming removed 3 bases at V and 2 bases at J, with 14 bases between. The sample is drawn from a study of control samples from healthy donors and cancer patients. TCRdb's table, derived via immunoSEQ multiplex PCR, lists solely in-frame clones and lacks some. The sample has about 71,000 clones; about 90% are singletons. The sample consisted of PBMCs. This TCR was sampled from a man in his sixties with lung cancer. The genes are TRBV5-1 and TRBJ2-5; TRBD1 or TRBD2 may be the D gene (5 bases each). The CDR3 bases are TGCGCCAGCAGCTCCGGGACCGGAGAGCAAGAGACCCAGTACTTC. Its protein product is CASSSGTGEQETQYF.